A selection of T cell receptor beta chains follows, all from one sample in a study of blood T cells in healthy people across ages. MiXCR, applied by TCRdb to the 5' RACE reads, yields one record per CDR3 protein. The table records 1.5 million to 2 million distinct CDR3 sequences, 25% to 30% of them present only once. Sequences were obtained from blood. The origin of the receptors is a woman in her thirties in good health. CDR3s include the opening cysteine and the closing phenylalanine or tryptophan. A D gene is named only where the DNA matches it firmly. Size is stated for part of the rows, as once, few or many counts, or as a class when the clone is expanded.

TRBV10-3	TRBJ2-5	NA	NA	TGTGCCATCAGTGAGAGGGCAGAGACCCAGTACTTC	CAISERAETQYF
TRBV28	TRBJ2-7	few	NA	TGTGCCATCCACGACAGGACAGACACCTACGAGCAGTACTTC	CAIHDRTDTYEQYF
TRBV4-2	TRBJ2-5	once	NA	TGTGCCAGCAGCCAAGAGTATGGGACTTATAAAGAGACCCAGTACTTC	CASSQEYGTYKETQYF
TRBV5-1	TRBJ2-7	NA	TRBD1	TGCGCCAGCAGCCTGGTGGACAGGGAGCTCGTTGGCGAGCAGTACTTC	CASSLVDRELVGEQYF
TRBV14	TRBJ2-3	NA	NA	TGTGCCAGCAGCCAAGGAAACCTTTTGGGGGAGCAGTATTTT	CASSQGNLLGEQYF
TRBV12-3/TRBV12-4	TRBJ1-1	few	NA	TGTGCCAGCAGTTATGGGCCCGGTGAAGCTTTCTTT	CASSYGPGEAFF
TRBV7-9	TRBJ1-2	NA	NA	TGTGCCAGCAGCCCAGGGGAGCGGTATGGCTACACTTTC	CASSPGERYGYTF
TRBV4-3	TRBJ2-1	few	TRBD2	TGCGCCAGCAGCCAAGTGATAAGGACTAGCGGGGCCTACAATGAGCAGTTCTTC	CASSQVIRTSGAYNEQFF
TRBV5-1	TRBJ2-1	NA	NA	TGCGCCAGCAGCGCGGGACAGCACGGCGAAAATGAGCAGGTCTTC	CASSAGQHGENEQVF
TRBV18	TRBJ1-4	NA	NA	TGTGCCAGCTCACCTTTCGGTCAAAAGGGTGAAAAACTGTTTTTT	CASSPFGQKGEKLFF
TRBV11-1	TRBJ2-3	few	TRBD2	TGTGCCAGCAGCTTAAGAGTAGGAGCGGGGGCGAAAGATACGCAGTATTTT	CASSLRVGAGAKDTQYF
TRBV25-1	TRBJ1-5	few	NA	TGTGCCAGCAGTGACGGAATGGGCAATCAGCCCCAGCATTTT	CASSDGMGNQPQHF
TRBV18	TRBJ2-1	many	NA	TGTGCCAGTCGCAACACCCTAGGTGGTGGCGTAAATGAGCAGTTCTTC	CASRNTLGGGVNEQFF